This is a list of T cell receptor beta chains from one sample in a study of identical twins. TCRdb ran MiXCR on the 5' RACE reads and lists one entry per CDR3 protein. This table holds 210,000 or so distinct CDR3 sequences, under 10% found once. Separately, the same data were catalogued under a study of yellow fever vaccine responses in identical twins.

The specimen was memory (CD45RO+) T cells sorted from blood. The origin of the receptors is a young woman in good health. The CDR3 runs from the conserved cysteine through the conserved F or W. D genes are given only for firm matches. The listing skips clone size in some rows; elsewhere it reads once, few, many or a size class.

d_gene: TRBD1; v_gene: TRBV5-1; abundance: few; j_gene: TRBJ1-4; CDR3aa: CASTPGDRGLANEKLFF; CDR3nt: TGCGCCAGCACCCCCGGGGACAGGGGGCTAGCTAATGAAAAACTGTTTTTT
d_gene: NA; v_gene: TRBV6-1; abundance: many; j_gene: TRBJ2-1; CDR3aa: CASSDQWRGHNEQFF; CDR3nt: TGTGCCAGCAGTGACCAATGGCGGGGACACAATGAGCAGTTCTTC
d_gene: NA; v_gene: TRBV5-1; abundance: NA; j_gene: TRBJ2-2; CDR3aa: CASSQQLTGELFF; CDR3nt: TGCGCCAGCAGCCAGCAACTCACCGGGGAGCTGTTTTTT
d_gene: NA; v_gene: TRBV12-3/TRBV12-4; abundance: many; j_gene: TRBJ2-5; CDR3aa: CASSFFSGLGGETQYF; CDR3nt: TGTGCCAGCAGTTTTTTTTCGGGGCTTGGAGGAGAGACCCAGTACTTC
d_gene: TRBD2; v_gene: TRBV27; abundance: few; j_gene: TRBJ2-1; CDR3aa: CASRPSGVLYNEQFF; CDR3nt: TGTGCCAGCAGGCCGAGCGGGGTACTCTACAATGAGCAGTTCTTC
d_gene: NA; v_gene: TRBV6-1; abundance: few; j_gene: TRBJ2-3; CDR3aa: CASRPGRGRGGSSTDTQYF; CDR3nt: TGTGCCAGCAGGCCTGGTCGGGGGAGAGGGGGCTCTAGCACAGATACGCAGTATTTT
d_gene: NA; v_gene: TRBV21-1; abundance: many; j_gene: TRBJ2-7; CDR3aa: CASILTGDYEQYF; CDR3nt: TGTGCCAGCATCCTTACAGGGGACTACGAGCAGTACTTC
d_gene: NA; v_gene: TRBV6-2/TRBV6-3; abundance: NA; j_gene: TRBJ2-2; CDR3aa: CASRDWGLGTGELFF; CDR3nt: TGTGCCAGCAGGGATTGGGGCCTAGGCACCGGGGAGCTGTTTTTT
d_gene: TRBD2; v_gene: TRBV14; abundance: few; j_gene: TRBJ2-7; CDR3aa: CASSRASGWEQYF; CDR3nt: TGTGCCAGCAGCCGGGCTAGCGGCTGGGAGCAGTACTTC
d_gene: NA; v_gene: TRBV14; abundance: NA; j_gene: TRBJ1-3; CDR3aa: CASSHFDSSNTIYF; CDR3nt: TGTGCCAGCAGCCATTTCGACAGCTCAAACACCATATATTTT
d_gene: NA; v_gene: TRBV30; abundance: few; j_gene: TRBJ2-7; CDR3aa: CAWSATKPYEQYF; CDR3nt: TGTGCCTGGAGTGCGACTAAACCCTACGAGCAGTACTTC
d_gene: NA; v_gene: TRBV29-1; abundance: NA; j_gene: TRBJ2-7; CDR3aa: CSVKHDSGLEQYF; CDR3nt: TGCAGCGTAAAACACGACTCCGGGCTCGAGCAGTACTTC
d_gene: TRBD2; v_gene: TRBV7-9; abundance: NA; j_gene: TRBJ2-3; CDR3aa: CASSNIAGGGTDTQYF; CDR3nt: TGTGCCAGCAGCAACATAGCGGGGGGTGGCACAGATACGCAGTATTTT
d_gene: NA; v_gene: TRBV6-2/TRBV6-3; abundance: many; j_gene: TRBJ2-2; CDR3aa: CASSYSPDSTGELFF; CDR3nt: TGTGCCAGCAGTTACTCGCCCGACTCAACCGGGGAGCTGTTTTTT
d_gene: TRBD1; v_gene: TRBV28; abundance: many; j_gene: TRBJ1-1; CDR3aa: CASSRGQGSTEAFF; CDR3nt: TGTGCCAGCAGCCGAGGACAGGGAAGCACTGAAGCTTTCTTT
d_gene: NA; v_gene: TRBV28; abundance: NA; j_gene: TRBJ2-1; CDR3aa: CASSPLILKGIYSYNEQFF; CDR3nt: TGTGCCAGCAGTCCTCTGATCCTCAAGGGGATTTACTCCTACAATGAGCAGTTCTTC
d_gene: NA; v_gene: TRBV27; abundance: many; j_gene: TRBJ2-2; CDR3aa: CASSPGREATGELFF; CDR3nt: TGTGCCAGCAGTCCGGGCAGGGAGGCCACCGGGGAGCTGTTTTTT
d_gene: NA; v_gene: TRBV3-1; abundance: NA; j_gene: TRBJ2-1; CDR3aa: CASRKVGSSYNEQFF; CDR3nt: TGTGCCAGCAGGAAAGTGGGGAGCTCCTACAATGAGCAGTTCTTC
d_gene: NA; v_gene: TRBV11-3; abundance: NA; j_gene: TRBJ2-7; CDR3aa: CASSPNLRGGDDEQYF; CDR3nt: TGTGCCAGCAGCCCGAATTTGAGGGGGGGTGACGACGAGCAGTACTTC
d_gene: TRBD1; v_gene: TRBV29-1; abundance: many; j_gene: TRBJ2-1; CDR3aa: CSVEDRTGQRDEQFF; CDR3nt: TGCAGCGTTGAAGATCGGACAGGGCAAAGGGATGAGCAGTTCTTC
d_gene: NA; v_gene: TRBV9; abundance: many; j_gene: TRBJ2-5; CDR3aa: CASSVGQINAQYF; CDR3nt: TGTGCCAGCAGCGTAGGGCAGATTAACGCCCAGTACTTC
d_gene: NA; v_gene: TRBV29-1; abundance: many; j_gene: TRBJ2-1; CDR3aa: CSADHRNYNEQFF; CDR3nt: TGCAGCGCTGATCATAGGAATTACAATGAGCAGTTCTTC
d_gene: TRBD2; v_gene: TRBV4-2; abundance: NA; j_gene: TRBJ2-5; CDR3aa: CASSRQGLAEETQYF; CDR3nt: TGTGCCAGCAGCCGCCAGGGACTAGCGGAAGAGACCCAGTACTTC
d_gene: TRBD1; v_gene: TRBV6-2/TRBV6-3; abundance: few; j_gene: TRBJ2-7; CDR3aa: CASRDSESYEQYF; CDR3nt: TGTGCCAGCCGGGACAGTGAGTCCTACGAGCAGTACTTC
d_gene: TRBD2; v_gene: TRBV29-1; abundance: NA; j_gene: TRBJ2-7; CDR3aa: CSVVGTSGLESSYEQYF; CDR3nt: TGCAGCGTTGTTGGGACTAGCGGCCTGGAAAGCTCCTACGAGCAGTACTTC
d_gene: TRBD1; v_gene: TRBV4-3; abundance: few; j_gene: TRBJ2-7; CDR3aa: CASSQEGQGGYEQYF; CDR3nt: TGCGCCAGCAGCCAAGAAGGACAGGGTGGCTACGAGCAGTACTTC
d_gene: NA; v_gene: TRBV29-1; abundance: many; j_gene: TRBJ1-2; CDR3aa: CSVEDGGNKGMGYTF; CDR3nt: TGCAGCGTTGAAGACGGAGGGAACAAGGGAATGGGCTACACCTTC
d_gene: NA; v_gene: TRBV13; abundance: NA; j_gene: TRBJ2-7; CDR3aa: CASSSGNRVEQYF; CDR3nt: TGTGCCAGCAGCTCAGGAAACAGGGTCGAGCAGTACTTC
d_gene: NA; v_gene: TRBV5-1; abundance: many; j_gene: TRBJ2-1; CDR3aa: CASSWRQASYNEQFF; CDR3nt: TGCGCCAGCAGCTGGAGACAGGCTTCCTACAATGAGCAGTTCTTC
d_gene: TRBD2; v_gene: TRBV18; abundance: few; j_gene: TRBJ2-2; CDR3aa: CASSPGSRLAKPGAWNTGELFF; CDR3nt: TGTGCCAGCTCACCGGGGTCGAGACTAGCGAAACCCGGAGCGTGGAACACCGGGGAGCTGTTTTTT
d_gene: NA; v_gene: TRBV7-2; abundance: NA; j_gene: TRBJ2-3; CDR3aa: CASSPVGSTDTQYF; CDR3nt: TGTGCCAGCAGCCCCGTGGGAAGCACAGATACGCAGTATTTT
d_gene: TRBD2; v_gene: TRBV6-1; abundance: NA; j_gene: TRBJ2-7; CDR3aa: CASKTSGNSYEQYF; CDR3nt: TGTGCCAGCAAGACTAGCGGCAACTCCTACGAGCAGTACTTC
d_gene: TRBD2; v_gene: TRBV15; abundance: many; j_gene: TRBJ2-4; CDR3aa: CATSSGGGVAAKNIQYF; CDR3nt: TGTGCCACCAGCAGTGGGGGGGGGGTAGCAGCCAAAAACATTCAGTACTTC
d_gene: TRBD2; v_gene: TRBV20-1; abundance: NA; j_gene: TRBJ2-2; CDR3aa: CSAGKSGGARTGELFF; CDR3nt: TGCAGTGCCGGGAAAAGCGGGGGGGCCAGAACCGGGGAGCTGTTTTTT
d_gene: NA; v_gene: TRBV6-2/TRBV6-3; abundance: few; j_gene: TRBJ1-1; CDR3aa: CASSATVNTEAFF; CDR3nt: TGTGCCAGCAGTGCTACAGTGAACACTGAAGCTTTCTTT
d_gene: TRBD1; v_gene: TRBV20-1; abundance: NA; j_gene: TRBJ2-7; CDR3aa: CSASFEGAKTYEQYF; CDR3nt: TGCAGTGCATCTTTTGAGGGGGCTAAAACCTACGAGCAGTACTTC
d_gene: NA; v_gene: TRBV28; abundance: few; j_gene: TRBJ2-1; CDR3aa: CASSSPLKEQFF; CDR3nt: TGTGCCAGCAGCTCGCCTTTAAAGGAGCAGTTCTTC
d_gene: TRBD2; v_gene: TRBV12-3/TRBV12-4; abundance: many; j_gene: TRBJ2-7; CDR3aa: CASSRPRTRNSYEQYF; CDR3nt: TGTGCCAGCAGTCGACCCAGGACTAGGAACTCCTACGAGCAGTACTTC
d_gene: NA; v_gene: TRBV29-1; abundance: many; j_gene: TRBJ2-5; CDR3aa: CSVGNQETQYF; CDR3nt: TGCAGCGTTGGGAACCAAGAGACCCAGTACTTC
d_gene: NA; v_gene: TRBV4-2; abundance: many; j_gene: TRBJ2-1; CDR3aa: CASSQALFNEQFF; CDR3nt: TGTGCCAGCAGCCAAGCTCTCTTCAATGAGCAGTTCTTC
d_gene: TRBD1; v_gene: TRBV7-9; abundance: many; j_gene: TRBJ2-2; CDR3aa: CASSLTGMGTGELFF; CDR3nt: TGTGCCAGCAGCTTGACAGGGATGGGGACCGGGGAGCTGTTTTTT
d_gene: NA; v_gene: TRBV27; abundance: NA; j_gene: TRBJ1-5; CDR3aa: CASSFRDSNQPQHF; CDR3nt: TGTGCCAGCAGTTTCCGGGACAGCAATCAGCCCCAGCATTTT
d_gene: TRBD2; v_gene: TRBV4-2; abundance: many; j_gene: TRBJ2-3; CDR3aa: CASSQTTGGSDTQYF; CDR3nt: TGTGCCAGCAGCCAAACTACGGGGGGTTCCGATACGCAGTATTTT
d_gene: NA; v_gene: TRBV7-8; abundance: few; j_gene: TRBJ2-5; CDR3aa: CASSPGTGRETQYF; CDR3nt: TGTGCCAGCAGTCCCGGGACTGGAAGGGAGACCCAGTACTTC
d_gene: NA; v_gene: TRBV7-2; abundance: few; j_gene: TRBJ2-7; CDR3aa: CASSLRGPHFYEQYF; CDR3nt: TGTGCCAGCAGCTTGAGGGGCCCTCACTTCTACGAGCAGTACTTC
d_gene: NA; v_gene: TRBV2; abundance: NA; j_gene: TRBJ1-2; CDR3aa: CANTGHVYGYTF; CDR3nt: TGTGCCAATACGGGGCACGTCTATGGCTACACCTTC
d_gene: NA; v_gene: TRBV19; abundance: few; j_gene: TRBJ2-2; CDR3aa: CASRKNRGGNTGELFF; CDR3nt: TGTGCCAGTAGGAAAAACAGGGGAGGAAACACCGGGGAGCTGTTTTTT
d_gene: NA; v_gene: TRBV28; abundance: NA; j_gene: TRBJ2-2; CDR3aa: CASTRIRGGTGELFF; CDR3nt: TGTGCCAGCACCAGGATCAGGGGTGGAACCGGGGAGCTGTTTTTT
d_gene: TRBD2; v_gene: TRBV27; abundance: many; j_gene: TRBJ2-3; CDR3aa: CASTRLAGVLDTQYF; CDR3nt: TGTGCCAGCACCCGACTAGCGGGAGTTCTAGATACGCAGTATTTT
d_gene: NA; v_gene: TRBV5-6; abundance: NA; j_gene: TRBJ1-1; CDR3aa: CASSLIGDKGLNTEAFF; CDR3nt: TGTGCCAGCAGCTTGATTGGGGACAAAGGTTTGAACACTGAAGCTTTCTTT
d_gene: TRBD2; v_gene: TRBV7-2; abundance: NA; j_gene: TRBJ2-7; CDR3aa: CASSHPTSGRAGQYF; CDR3nt: TGTGCCAGCAGCCATCCGACTAGCGGGAGGGCGGGGCAGTACTTC
d_gene: TRBD2; v_gene: TRBV5-5; abundance: NA; j_gene: TRBJ2-4; CDR3aa: CASSRGTSGRQDIQYF; CDR3nt: TGTGCCAGCAGCCGTGGGACTAGCGGGAGACAAGACATTCAGTACTTC
d_gene: NA; v_gene: TRBV2; abundance: many; j_gene: TRBJ2-7; CDR3aa: CASSSGKTNEQYF; CDR3nt: TGTGCCAGCAGTTCTGGCAAGACGAACGAGCAGTACTTC
d_gene: NA; v_gene: TRBV20-1; abundance: many; j_gene: TRBJ1-1; CDR3aa: CSAIMGRGRTEAFF; CDR3nt: TGCAGTGCTATAATGGGGAGGGGACGAACTGAAGCTTTCTTT
d_gene: NA; v_gene: TRBV7-3; abundance: few; j_gene: TRBJ2-3; CDR3aa: CASSLTSIDTQYF; CDR3nt: TGTGCCAGCAGCCTCACCTCTATTGATACGCAGTATTTT